Following are 8 T cell receptor beta chains from one sample sequenced in a study of regulatory T cells in long-lasting Graves disease. The time point was: newly diagnosed GD, antithyroid drugs for less than 3 months. There was RNA extracted from PBMCs, and the TCR library was made from it. CDR3 regions were amplified by Arm-PCR using iRepertoire HTBI primers to build TCR beta libraries. TCRdb re-called the multiplex PCR reads with MiXCR, one entry per CDR3 protein. The sample yields some 500,000 distinct CDR3 sequences, about 16% seen once. This sample was also put to use in a study of T cells in Graves' hyperthyroidism and ophthalmopathy.

This material consisted of peripheral blood mononuclear cells (PBMCs), taken at new diagnosis, from a patient treated with antithyroid drugs. The source of these receptors is a woman aged 40 to 65 with Graves disease.

This clonotype occurred many times. The V gene is TRBV20-1, the J gene TRBJ1-1; unclear D gene. Germline V gene data show CDR1 as DFQATT and CDR2 as SNEGSKA (reference sequence). CDR3 length: 15 residues. The V gene lost 5 bases and the J gene lost 0 bases, with 16 bases spanning the gap. In nucleotides, the CDR3 is TGCAGTGCTCCCTCAGCAGTCTCCATGAACACTGAAGCTTTCTTT. This codes for CSAPSAVSMNTEAFF.

This clonotype appeared a few times. It may be a read error: a sequence one base away is much more abundant. The J gene is TRBJ1-1, the V gene TRBV11-3; D call uncertain. Trimming removed 5 bases from V and 1 base from J, with 8 bases in between. CDR3 size: 13 residues. From germline, CDR1 is SGHNT and CDR2 YENEEA. As DNA, the CDR3 is TGTGCCAGCAGCATCAGCAGGAACACTGAAGCTTTCTTT. Translated, it gives CASSISRNTEAFF.

This clonotype was counted many times. The J gene is TRBJ2-1, the V gene TRBV9, with D possibly being TRBD1 (6 bases). V was clipped by 0 bases and J by 4 bases, with 11 bases between them. Germline values: CDR1 SGDLS, CDR2 YYNGEE. The CDR3 spans 15 residues. CDR3 protein: CASSVVGANYNEQFF. CDR3 in DNA: TGTGCCAGCAGCGTAGTGGGGGCTAATTACAATGAGCAGTTCTTC.

This sequence joins TRBV6-2 or TRBV6-3 and TRBJ1-6; D remains unclear. Germline V gene sequence: CDR1 MNHEY, CDR2 SVGEGT. The CDR3 runs 13 residues. V was trimmed by 2 bases and J by 8 bases, leaving 7 bases between them. The CDR3, as DNA: TGTGCCAGCAGTTACGAGGTGTATTCACCCCTCCACTTT. Translating gives CASSYEVYSPLHF.

CDR3 region: CASSPSSGRIEQYF. The DNA of the CDR3 is TGTGCCAGCAGTCCCTCTAGCGGCAGGATCGAGCAGTACTTC. V is TRBV12-3 or TRBV12-4 and J is TRBJ2-7; 7 nucleotides align to TRBD2. The CDR3 extends over 14 amino acids. Trimming removed 5 bases from V and 6 bases from J; junction bases left unmatched: 10.

This clonotype was counted a few times. A junction boundary mismatches the germline segment, possibly from a read error. The V and J genes are TRBV6-2 or TRBV6-3 and TRBJ2-5, with 12 bases aligning to TRBD2. CDR1 and CDR2 from the germline V gene are MNHEY and SVGEGT. The CDR3 spans 17 residues. For the CDR3, the DNA is TGTGCCGGCAGTTACTCTCAACTAGCGGGGGGTAAAGAGACCCAGTACTTC. Translated, it gives CAGSYSQLAGGKETQYF.

Ten or more counts support this clonotype. The V gene is TRBV7-9, the J gene TRBJ1-1; possible D gene TRBD1, 5 bases. The CDR3 covers 12 residues. Germline CDR1 SEHNR, CDR2 FQNEAQ (reference sequence). V was clipped by 7 bases and J by 8 bases, with 14 bases between them. This CDR3 reads CASNSGGVEAFF. The CDR3 nucleotides are TGTGCCAGCAACTCTGGGGGAGTGGAAGCTTTCTTT.

The gene calls are TRBV4-1 and TRBJ2-1; tentatively, D is TRBD1 (8 bases). Trimming stripped 1 base from V and 9 bases from J, with 19 bases between. Germline V gene lookup returns CDR1 MGHRA and CDR2 YSYEKL. The CDR3 sequence is 16 residues long. The CDR3 DNA is TGCGCCAGCAGCCAAGTCGTCGGGCGGGGGACAGGTGAGCAGTTCTTC. It encodes CASSQVVGRGTGEQFF.